Below are 19 T cell receptor beta chains sequenced from a single sample in a study of blood T cell repertoires in COVID-19. Produced via immunoSEQ multiplex PCR; TCRdb's table is partial and in-frame only. The table shows about 82,000 clones, with 81% occurring only once. Input material: peripheral blood. These receptors all come from a man of 80 years or more with acute or convalescent COVID-19.

V and J are TRBV11-2 and TRBJ2-2, with a weak D call TRBD1 (5 bases). Germline V gene sequence: CDR1 SGHAT, CDR2 FQNNGV. Trimming removed 6 bases from V and 1 base from J, with 6 bases in between. CDR3 length: 13 amino acids. The CDR3 loop reads CASRQGNTGELFF. CDR3 nucleotides: TGTGCCAGCAGGCAGGGGAACACCGGGGAGCTGTTTTTT.

The V call is TRBV28, the J call TRBJ2-6, with 7 bases matching TRBD2. The J segment lost 2 bases and the V segment lost 6 bases, leaving 4 bases of the junction unmatched. CDR1 MDHEN and CDR2 SYDVKM come from the germline V gene. The CDR3 is 15 residues long. The chain's CDR3 is CASRLGGAGANVLTF. In DNA form, the CDR3 reads TGTGCCAGCAGACTGGGGGGGGCTGGGGCCAACGTCCTGACTTTC.

The chain links TRBV6-5 to TRBJ2-1; possible D gene TRBD1, 6 bases. The CDR3 is 15 amino acids. V lost 0 bases and J lost 9, with 15 bases in between. CDR1 is MNHEY, CDR2 SVGAGI, per germline. CDR3 sequence: CASSYSNRVTREQFF. CDR3 DNA sequence: TGTGCCAGCAGTTACTCGAACAGGGTTACCCGTGAGCAGTTCTTC.

The rearrangement links TRBV28 to TRBJ1-4; no definite D call. This CDR3 has 14 residues. Trimming took off 2 bases at V and 7 bases at J, with 11 bases between the two ends. Per the germline V gene, CDR1 is MDHEN and CDR2 is SYDVKM. Here the CDR3 reads CASSLIVSGEKLFF. CDR3 coding DNA: TGTGCCAGCAGTTTAATCGTATCGGGTGAAAAACTGTTTTTT.

This clone has only one observation. The rearrangement links TRBV3-1 (or the pseudogene TRBV3-2) to TRBJ1-6; TRBD1 matches 10 bases. Germline V gene data show CDR1 as LGHDT and CDR2 as YNNKEL (reference sequence). CDR3 length equals 15 residues. The V and J ends lost 1 base and 10 bases, in that order; junction bases with no gene match: 4. The CDR3 region has the DNA TGTGCCAGCAGCCAAGTCGGACAGGGGGGCTCACCCCTCCACTTT. Translated: CASSQVGQGGSPLHF.

The chain's CDR3 is CASSSTGISGSPLHF. In DNA, the CDR3 is TGTGCCAGCAGTTCGACAGGGATTAGTGGGTCACCCCTCCACTTT. The chain carries TRBV7-2 and TRBJ1-6; 7 nucleotides line up with TRBD1. V lost 6 bases, J lost 10 bases, and 12 bases stayed unmatched. This CDR3 is 15 amino acids long. Germline-derived CDR1 and CDR2 are SGHTA and FQGNSA.

This chain connects TRBV5-1 to TRBJ2-7; no firm D call. V was shortened by 4 bases and J by 6 bases, with 14 bases between the two germline ends. Germline lookup yields CDR1 SGHRS and CDR2 YFSETQ. This CDR3 has 13 amino acids. The CDR3 loop reads CASSLIKEAEQYF. CDR3 nucleotides: TGCGCCAGCAGCCTTATCAAAGAGGCCGAGCAGTACTTC.

Here the CDR3 DNA reads TGTGCCAGCTCACATTTTTTGGAACAGGGTGGCGAGCAGTACTTC. Residues: CASSHFLEQGGEQYF. The chain recombines TRBV18 with TRBJ2-7; weak D call: TRBD1 (6 bases). Germline assignment: CDR1 KGHSH and CDR2 LQKENI. The length of the CDR3 is 15 residues. Trimming took 4 bases from V and 6 from J, leaving 19 bases between them.

The CDR3 spells CAISVSRETDTQYF. The CDR3 region has the DNA TGTGCCATCAGTGTTTCCAGGGAAACAGATACGCAGTATTTT. The J gene is TRBJ2-3, the V gene TRBV10-3; D is perhaps TRBD1 (5 bases). This CDR3 comprises 14 residues. V was trimmed by 4 bases and J by 3 bases, leaving 11 bases between them. CDR1 is ENHRY, CDR2 SYGVKD, per germline.

The CDR3 DNA reads as TGTGCCAGCAACCTCGGGGGGTCGACTAATGAAAAACTGTTTTTT. Translated, it gives CASNLGGSTNEKLFF. The chain uses TRBV28 and TRBJ1-4; D might be TRBD1 (5 bases). Trimming removed 7 bases from V and 2 bases from J, with 14 bases in between. The CDR3 consists of 15 residues. Germline V lookup: CDR1 MDHEN, CDR2 SYDVKM. Full variable domain (outside the CDR3, taken from reference TRBV28 and TRBJ1-4): DVKVTQSSRYLVKRTGEKVFLECVQDMDHENMFWYRQDPGLGLRLIYFSYDVKMKEKGDIPEGYSVSREKKERFSLILESASTNQTSMYLCASNLGGSTNEKLFFGSGTQLSVL.

This chain joins TRBV7-2 and TRBJ2-1; tentative D call: TRBD1 (6 bases). Per the germline V gene, CDR1 is SGHTA and CDR2 is FQGNSA. CDR3 length: 13 amino acids. Trimming removed 8 bases at V and 5 bases at J, with 13 bases between. The chain's CDR3 is CASLYTGNNEQFF. CDR3 DNA: TGTGCCAGCCTGTATACAGGGAACAATGAGCAGTTCTTC.

This clone is labeled medium-sized (0.01 to 0.1%). This CDR3 reads CASSLAGNSPLHF. The CDR3 coding sequence is TGTGCCAGCAGTTTAGCGGGCAATTCACCCCTCCACTTT. The chain is built from TRBV27 and TRBJ1-6; D call uncertain. The V and J ends lost 2 bases and 7 bases respectively, with 6 bases between them. Germline loops: CDR1 MNHEY, CDR2 SMNVEV (reference sequence). The CDR3 is 13 amino acids.

V usage is TRBV5-4 and J usage is TRBJ2-7; maybe TRBD2 (7 bases). With 5 bases removed from V and 2 bases from J, the gap between germline ends came to 17 bases. Germline V gene lookup returns CDR1 SGHNT and CDR2 YYREEE (reference sequence). The CDR3 is made up of 15 amino acids. The CDR3 loop is CASSNGGGGPYEQYF. The CDR3 coding sequence is TGTGCCAGCAGTAACGGAGGGGGGGGGCCCTACGAGCAGTACTTC.

The sample holds a few counts of this clone. The chain links TRBV20-1 to TRBJ2-7, with 8 positions matching TRBD1. J lost 10 bases, V lost 3 bases, and 5 bases had no gene match. Germline CDR1 reads DFQATT; CDR2 reads SNEGSKA (reference sequence). The CDR3 has 11 residues. In DNA, the CDR3 is TGCAGTGCTAGGGACAGGGTTTATCAGTACTTC. It specifies CSARDRVYQYF.

This chain uses TRBV7-2 with TRBJ1-4, with 7 nucleotides matching TRBD1. The CDR3 extends over 14 amino acids. Unmatched junction bases numbered 8, after V lost 5 bases and J lost 8 bases. Germline CDR1 reads SGHTA; CDR2 reads FQGNSA. The CDR3 sequence: CASSLTGSLEKLFF. The CDR3 DNA is TGTGCCAGCAGCCTGACAGGGAGTTTGGAAAAACTGTTTTTT.

This clone was observed a few times. V usage is TRBV27 and J usage is TRBJ2-2, with D unclear. This CDR3 has 11 residues. Trimming cost V 3 bases and J 8 bases, with 4 bases left between them. The V gene's germline CDR1 is MNHEY and CDR2 SMNVEV (reference sequence). CDR3 coding DNA: TGTGCCAGCAGTTTGGCAGGGGAGCTGTTTTTT. It translates to CASSLAGELFF.

This clone showed up just a few times. This chain's CDR3 is CASSTRSRVGPDDEQFF. CDR3 nucleotides: TGCGCCAGCAGCACAAGATCTAGGGTGGGGCCGGACGATGAGCAGTTCTTC. The J gene is TRBJ2-1, the V gene TRBV4-1, with a possible D match to TRBD1 (5 bases). CDR3 length: 17 amino acids. CDR1 MGHRA and CDR2 YSYEKL come from the germline V gene. The V end was cut by 5 bases, the J end by 8 bases, with 25 bases between.

This clone appeared a single time. The chain is built from TRBV15 and TRBJ2-3; a possible D gene is TRBD1 (6 bases). Trimming removed 3 bases from V and 1 base from J, with 14 bases in between. The CDR3 runs 16 residues. CDR1 and CDR2 from the germline V gene are LNHNV and YYDKDF (reference sequence). The CDR3 is CATSRYRVVGTDTQYF. The CDR3 DNA reads TGTGCCACCAGCAGGTACAGGGTTGTCGGCACAGATACGCAGTATTTT.

The chain is built from TRBV4-1 and TRBJ2-1; 13 nucleotides match TRBD2. CDR1 MGHRA and CDR2 YSYEKL come from the germline V gene. Trimming removed 0 bases from V and 7 bases from J; junction bases left unmatched: 9. The CDR3 totals 18 residues. The CDR3 nucleotides are TGCGCCAGCAGCCAAGATTCGACTAGCGGGAGGATCAAGAATGAGCAGTTCTTC. Its protein product is CASSQDSTSGRIKNEQFF.